One sample yielded the 10 T cell receptor beta chains listed below, sequenced in a study of blood T cell repertoires in COVID-19. The assay was immunoSEQ multiplex PCR, and TCRdb's table has in-frame clones only and misses some. The profile shows around 47,000 clones, 81% of them singletons. Sequenced material: peripheral blood. The receptor set was obtained from a woman older than 75 with COVID-19, enrolled during active disease.

The CDR3 region has the DNA TGTGCCAGCAGCCGTCCCGGGACTTACGTTTACGAGCAGTACTTC. It specifies CASSRPGTYVYEQYF. The V and J genes are TRBV7-8 and TRBJ2-7, with a weak D call TRBD2 (6 bases). V lost 5 bases, J lost 4 bases, and 18 bases lay in between. Germline CDR1 and CDR2: SGHVS and FQNEAQ. The CDR3 sequence is 15 residues long.

The rearrangement links TRBV3-1 (or the pseudogene TRBV3-2) to TRBJ2-5; TRBD1 agrees at 7 bases. The CDR3 loop spans 14 amino acids. V was pared by 3 bases and J by 2 bases, with 3 bases of the junction left unmatched. Germline values: CDR1 LGHDT, CDR2 YNNKEL (reference sequence). In DNA form, the CDR3 reads TGTGCCAGCAGCCAGGGACAGTTACAAGAGACCCAGTACTTC. The encoded protein is CASSQGQLQETQYF.

The chain links TRBV24-1 to TRBJ2-7; 8 positions match TRBD1. Germline V CDR1 and CDR2: KGHDR, SFDVKD. The CDR3 has 16 amino acids. V dropped 3 bases and J dropped 5; count of bases not matched to a gene: 11. The CDR3 nucleotides are TGTGCCACCAGTGATCCGCAGCAGGGGGCTTTGGACGAGCAGTACTTC. Its translation: CATSDPQQGALDEQYF.

The genes are TRBV21-1 and TRBJ2-4; the D call of TRBD2 is as the table states it, not checked on the DNA. TRBV21-1 is reported as a pseudogene. This CDR3 spans 20 amino acids. Here the CDR3 reads CASSKGVAPARLMAKNIQYF. The CDR3 nucleotides read TGTGCCAGCAGCAAAGGGGTAGCACCGGCACGGCTTATGGCCAAAAACATTCAGTACTTC.

This clone was found once. At one of its ends the junction is not consistent with the germline gene, which may arise from a read error. The chain has TRBV7-7 and TRBJ2-7; 10 bases are shared with TRBD1. This CDR3 comprises 15 residues. Germline lookup yields CDR1 SSHAT and CDR2 FNYEAQ (reference sequence). CDR3 amino acids: CASSYPTGGPYEQYF. CDR3 coding DNA: TGTGCTAGCAGCTACCCGACAGGGGGCCCCTACGAGCAGTACTTC.

This clone was detected only once. V and J are TRBV5-1 and TRBJ2-5, with TRBD2 identical over 8 bases. V dropped 6 bases and J dropped 2; count of bases not matched to a gene: 3. This CDR3 spans 13 amino acids. Germline lookup yields CDR1 SGHRS and CDR2 YFSETQ. CDR3: CASTASGQETQYF. For the CDR3, the DNA is TGCGCCAGCACCGCTAGCGGGCAAGAGACCCAGTACTTC.

The gene calls are TRBV9 and TRBJ2-1; 13 bases fit TRBD2. Germline V CDR1 and CDR2: SGDLS, YYNGEE. This CDR3 contains 19 residues. Losses at the gene ends were 0 bases for V and 0 bases for J; bases not matched to a gene: 6. The CDR3 DNA follows: TGTGCCAGCAGCGTAGAGGGACTAGCGGGGTCGTCCTCCTACAATGAGCAGTTCTTC. Its translation is CASSVEGLAGSSSYNEQFF.

The V and J genes are TRBV27 and TRBJ2-3, with D uncertain. The CDR3 contains 15 residues. Germline CDR1 and CDR2: MNHEY and SMNVEV (reference sequence). Trimming left V 2 bases short and J 6 bases short, with 15 bases between. This CDR3 is CASSLGWLDWDTQYF. The CDR3 coding sequence is TGTGCCAGCAGTTTAGGCTGGCTAGACTGGGATACGCAGTATTTT.

The CDR3 sequence: CASSEWDRIYEQYF. The CDR3 DNA reads as TGTGCCAGCAGTGAATGGGACAGGATTTACGAGCAGTACTTC. The chain links TRBV2 to TRBJ2-7; 8 bases line up with TRBD1. The J segment lost 4 bases and the V segment lost 2 bases, leaving 4 bases of the junction unmatched. Germline V CDR1 and CDR2: SNHLY, FYNNEI. The CDR3 is 14 residues long.

V and J are TRBV15 and TRBJ2-3; 8 bases match TRBD1. CDR3 size: 15 residues. Germline V gene data show CDR1 as LNHNV and CDR2 as YYDKDF (reference sequence). J was trimmed by 4 bases and V by 3 bases; bases with no gene match: 6. CDR3 sequence (DNA): TGTGCCACCAGCAGCACCCGGACAGGGCCAGATACGCAGTATTTT. It codes for CATSSTRTGPDTQYF.